These T cell receptor beta chains were read from a single sample in a study of tumor and adjacent non-tumor tissue in lung cancer. TCRdb fed the multiplex PCR reads into MiXCR, producing one record per CDR3 protein. The sample holds 90,000 to 130,000 distinct CDR3 sequences, about 87% seen once. Sequenced input: lung tumor tissue. The receptors shown here come from a man in his sixties or seventies with non-small cell lung cancer. Both conserved end residues are part of each CDR3. A D gene is named only where the DNA matches it firmly. Clone size, where shown, is once, few, many, or a class for clones that have expanded.

J gene	V gene	clone size	D gene	CDR3 DNA	CDR3 protein
TRBJ1-5	TRBV6-2/TRBV6-3	.	.	TGTACCAGCAGTTCTCAGAGCAATCAGCCCCAGCCTTTT	CTSSSQSNQPQPF
TRBJ2-1	TRBV5-6	.	.	TGTGCCAGCAACACTAGGGCAGGTGAGCAGTTCTTC	CASNTRAGEQFF
TRBJ2-3	TRBV11-2	many	.	TGTGCCAGCAGCTTAGCCCATAGCGGACTTACAGATACGCAGTATTTT	CASSLAHSGLTDTQYF
TRBJ2-7	TRBV6-5	.	.	TGTGCCAGCAGTGACTCCAGTAGGCAGCCCTACGAGCAGTACTTC	CASSDSSRQPYEQYF
TRBJ1-2	TRBV24-1	.	TRBD1	TGTGCCATCAGTGATCATTCCGGGACAGGAGGCCGCGGCTACACCTTC	CAISDHSGTGGRGYTF
TRBJ1-1	TRBV2	.	.	TGTGCCAGTAGTGGAGTCAGGGGCAGGACTGAAGCTTTCTTT	CASSGVRGRTEAFF
TRBJ1-2	TRBV29-1	.	TRBD1	TGCAGCCTTGAACCGGCAGGGGGCGGGTGTGGCTACACCTTC	CSLEPAGGGCGYTF
TRBJ2-2	TRBV12-3/TRBV12-4	.	TRBD2	TGTACCAGCAGCTGGAGTAGCGGGGGGAGGGAGCTGTTTTTT	CTSSWSSGGRELFF
TRBJ2-2	TRBV10-3	once	.	TGTGTCATCACTGGGCGGGCTGCCCGGGGTACCGGGGAGCTGTTTTTT	CVITGRAARGTGELFF
TRBJ1-2	TRBV4-3	.	.	TGCGCCAGCAGCCAAGACAGACGACCTTACTTCTACTATGGCTACACCTTC	CASSQDRRPYFYYGYTF
TRBJ2-3	TRBV6-1	.	.	TGTGCCATCAGTGCCTGGCCGGCGAAGAATATGCAGTATTTT	CAISAWPAKNMQYF
TRBJ2-7	TRBV29-1	few	.	TGCAGCGTGAGGGACGTCACCTACGAGCAGTTCTTT	CSVRDVTYEQFF
TRBJ1-5	TRBV12-3/TRBV12-4	few	.	TGTGCCAGCAGTTTTAGGGCCTTTGGGGGCAAACAGTCCCAGCATTTT	CASSFRAFGGKQSQHF
TRBJ2-7	TRBV29-1	.	.	TGCAGCGCATTACGGGGGACCTACGAGCAGTACTTC	CSALRGTYEQYF
TRBJ2-3	TRBV29-1	once	.	TGCAGTGTTGACAGTTACACAGATGCGCAGTATTTT	CSVDSYTDAQYF
TRBJ1-6	TRBV12-3/TRBV12-4	.	.	TGTGCCAGCAGTTTATATGGAGTCAATTCACCTCTCCACTTT	CASSLYGVNSPLHF
TRBJ2-5	TRBV4-1	once	TRBD2	TGCGCCAGCAACCTCTTACTAGCGGCGGAAGAGACCCAGTACTTC	CASNLLLAAEETQYF
TRBJ2-7	TRBV4-1	.	.	TGCGCCAGCAGCCAAGGTCTGCTGGGGCCCAATGAGCAGTACTTC	CASSQGLLGPNEQYF
TRBJ2-2	TRBV11-3	few	.	TGTGCCAGCAACTTCCTGGACACCGGGGAACTGTTTTTT	CASNFLDTGELFF
TRBJ2-7	TRBV11-2	once	.	TGTGCCAGCGGCCAATGGACCGAGCGTGGGCAGTACTTC	CASGQWTERGQYF
TRBJ1-1	TRBV5-4	many	.	TGTGCCAGCAGCTTGGCCGGGGGGAGGGGGGGCACTGAAGCTTTCTTT	CASSLAGGRGGTEAFF
TRBJ1-6	TRBV19	.	.	TGTGCCAGTACGAGTTCCGTTGGGAATTCACCCCTCCACTTT	CASTSSVGNSPLHF
TRBJ2-7	TRBV11-2	.	.	TGTGTCAGCAGCTTAGATGGAGGGGGCAGGTATGAGCAGTACTTC	CVSSLDGGGRYEQYF
TRBJ2-7	TRBV29-1	.	.	TGCGTGATTAGGGTAGATTACTACGTGCAGTACTTC	CVIRVDYYVQYF
TRBJ2-7	TRBV4-1	.	.	TGCGCCAGCAACCAAGGAGGTGGTTCTGAAGAGCAGTACTTC	CASNQGGGSEEQYF